Shown below are 7 T cell receptor beta chains from a single sample sequenced in a study of cytomegalovirus exposure and HLA in healthy donors. PCR amplification relied on 60 Vbeta primers (plus 13 Jbeta primers). Data came from immunoSEQ multiplex PCR; TCRdb stores just in-frame clones and leaves some out. The repertoire holds roughly 150,000 clones, with over 60% as singletons. Material: PBMCs. Receptor source: a man aged 25 to 40 in good health and CMV-seronegative.

V is TRBV7-9 and J is TRBJ1-1, with a weak D call TRBD1 (6 bases). This CDR3 comprises 14 residues. CDR1 SEHNR and CDR2 FQNEAQ come from the germline V gene (reference sequence). Deletions cut 5 bases from V and 4 bases from J, with 14 bases between. This chain's CDR3 is CASSLGQSRTEAFF. The CDR3 bases are TGTGCCAGCAGCCTAGGACAGTCTCGCACTGAAGCTTTCTTT.

The chain recombines TRBV2 with TRBJ2-1, with 8 positions matching TRBD2. The CDR3 length is 13 residues. J was trimmed by 7 bases and V by 8 bases; bases with no gene match: 7. Germline loops: CDR1 SNHLY, CDR2 FYNNEI. The CDR3 loop reads CASVAGLKNEQFF. CDR3 nucleotide sequence: TGTGCCAGCGTAGCGGGACTCAAGAATGAGCAGTTCTTC.

This chain connects TRBV5-1 to TRBJ2-5; 7 nucleotides match TRBD1. V gave up 4 bases and J gave up 2 bases; unmatched junction bases: 8. Germline CDR1 is SGHRS and CDR2 is YFSETQ. The CDR3 totals 15 residues. CDR3 bases: TGCGCCAGCAGCCCTCTTAGGACAGGACAAGAGACCCAGTACTTC. It is translated as CASSPLRTGQETQYF. The whole variable domain, filled in from reference TRBV5-1 and TRBJ2-5, reads KAGVTQTPRYLIKTRGQQVTLSCSPISGHRSVSWYQQTPGQGLQFLFEYFSETQRNKGNFPGRFSGRQFSNSRSEMNVSTLELGDSALYLCASSPLRTGQETQYFGPGTRLLVL.

The chain links TRBV9 to TRBJ2-7; TRBD2 might be the D (7 bases). Germline V gene sequence: CDR1 SGDLS, CDR2 YYNGEE. The CDR3 is 16 amino acids. Between the trimmed V and J ends, which lost 3 bases and 3 bases, there was a span of 19 bases. This CDR3 is CASSATEGDYDYEQYF. CDR3 nucleotides: TGTGCCAGCAGCGCGACGGAGGGGGACTACGACTACGAGCAGTACTTC.

The chain carries TRBV18 and TRBJ2-2; D remains ambiguous. CDR1 is KGHSH and CDR2 is LQKENI in the germline V gene. Trimming removed 2 bases from V and 4 bases from J, with 11 bases in between. The CDR3 length is 15 residues. CDR3 sequence reads: CASSPNSQSTGELFF. DNA for the CDR3: TGTGCCAGCTCACCAAACAGCCAATCCACCGGGGAGCTGTTTTTT.

This clone was counted only a few times. J is TRBJ2-2 and V is TRBV6-4; D perhaps matches TRBD1 (5 bases). The V and J ends lost 4 bases and 3 bases respectively, with 6 bases between them. There are 13 residues in the CDR3. Germline V gene sequence: CDR1 MRHNA, CDR2 SNTAGT. CDR3: CASSVGDTGELFF. The CDR3 DNA follows: TGTGCCAGCAGTGTAGGGGACACCGGGGAGCTGTTTTTT.

This clone was observed a few times. The chain links TRBV4-2 to TRBJ2-7; TRBD2 matches at 11 bases. Germline V gene sequence: CDR1 LGHNA, CDR2 YNFKEQ. After removal of 1 base from V and 6 bases from J, the junction contained 8 bases not matched to a gene. This CDR3 comprises 16 residues. The CDR3 DNA follows: TGTGCCAGCAGCCAAGCCACTAGCGGGAGCTTATCCGAGCAGTACTTC. Translation: CASSQATSGSLSEQYF.